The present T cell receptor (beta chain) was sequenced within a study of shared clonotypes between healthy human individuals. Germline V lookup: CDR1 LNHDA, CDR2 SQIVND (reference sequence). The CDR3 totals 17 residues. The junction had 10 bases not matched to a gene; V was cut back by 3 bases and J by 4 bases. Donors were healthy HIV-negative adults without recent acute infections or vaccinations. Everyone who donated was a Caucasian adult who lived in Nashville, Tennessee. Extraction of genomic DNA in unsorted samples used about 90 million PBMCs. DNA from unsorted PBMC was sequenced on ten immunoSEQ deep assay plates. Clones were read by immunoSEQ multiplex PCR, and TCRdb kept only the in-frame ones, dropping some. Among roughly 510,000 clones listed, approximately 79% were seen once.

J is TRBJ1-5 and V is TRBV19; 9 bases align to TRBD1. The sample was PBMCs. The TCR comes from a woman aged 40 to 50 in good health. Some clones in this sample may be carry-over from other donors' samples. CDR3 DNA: TGTGCCAGTAGTATCCCCGGGACAGGGTACCTGAATCAGCCCCAGCATTTT. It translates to CASSIPGTGYLNQPQHF.